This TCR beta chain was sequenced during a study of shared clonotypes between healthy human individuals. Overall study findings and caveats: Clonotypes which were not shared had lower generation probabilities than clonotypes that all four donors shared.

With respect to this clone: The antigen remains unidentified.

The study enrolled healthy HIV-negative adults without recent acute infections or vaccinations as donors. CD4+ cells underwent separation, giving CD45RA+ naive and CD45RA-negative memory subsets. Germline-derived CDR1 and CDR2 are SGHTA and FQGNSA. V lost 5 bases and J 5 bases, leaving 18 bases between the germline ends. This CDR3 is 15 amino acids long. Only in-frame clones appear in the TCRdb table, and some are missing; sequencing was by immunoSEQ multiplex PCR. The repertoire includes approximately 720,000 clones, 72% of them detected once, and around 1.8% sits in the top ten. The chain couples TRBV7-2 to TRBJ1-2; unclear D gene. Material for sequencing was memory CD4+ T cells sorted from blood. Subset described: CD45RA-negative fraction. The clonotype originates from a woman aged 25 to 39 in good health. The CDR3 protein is CASSPKSGVGYGYTF. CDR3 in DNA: TGTGCCAGCAGCCCGAAGTCTGGAGTTGGGTATGGCTACACCTTC.